This T cell receptor (beta chain) is drawn from a study of glioma-infiltrating T cells. Findings and caveats of the study: Very few CDR3 sequences were shared between tissue and blood.

Germline V gene data show CDR1 as ENHRY and CDR2 as SYGVKD. This CDR3 region has 13 residues. The germline V and J ends were trimmed by 8 bases and 2 bases, with 13 bases remaining between them. At least ten counts were recorded for this clonotype. Antigen: not known. TCR alpha and beta CDR3 regions were amplified from RNA using iRepertoire nested multiplex PCR. A single record per CDR3 protein comes from TCRdb applying MiXCR to the multiplex PCR reads. The table shows about 110,000 distinct CDR3 sequences, with approximately 26% occurring only once. The sample comprised glioma tissue, nonneoplastic brain tissue, or PBMCs (not recorded which). The rearrangement uses TRBV10-3 and TRBJ2-7; tentative D call: TRBD2 (5 bases). The source of this sequence is a human donor with low-grade glioma or glioblastoma, undergoing nonglioma brain surgery, or in good health (not recorded which). The CDR3 DNA reads TGTGCCATCTCGGAGGTTCAGACCTACGAGCAGTACTTC. It translates to CAISEVQTYEQYF.